This passage covers 17 T cell receptor beta chains from one sample sequenced in a study of T cells in Graves' hyperthyroidism and ophthalmopathy. Using RNA transcripts as the source, TCR beta CDR3 regions were amplified. Carried out on the TCR CDR3, a first-round RT-PCR used the HTBI primer set. Each CDR3 protein is one row after TCRdb ran MiXCR on the multiplex PCR reads. Of 500,000 to 650,000 distinct CDR3 sequences in the sample, 15% to 20% were seen once. Source material: blood. Every receptor here comes from a woman aged 18 to 35 with Graves' ophthalmopathy.

This clonotype appeared many times. This chain links TRBV29-1 with TRBJ1-1; D is uncertain. Germline V lookup: CDR1 SQVTM, CDR2 ANQGSEA. V was shortened by 6 bases and J by 1 base, with 9 bases between the two germline ends. The CDR3 has 12 residues. CDR3 coding DNA: TGCAGCGTCTCGGGAGAGAACACTGAAGCTTTCTTT. As protein: CSVSGENTEAFF.

This clonotype was counted between two and nine times. The J gene is TRBJ1-4, the V gene TRBV5-1; 9 bases align to TRBD1. Germline V gene data show CDR1 as SGHRS and CDR2 as YFSETQ. The CDR3 runs 16 residues. After removal of 4 bases from V and 2 bases from J, the junction contained 6 bases not matched to a gene. The DNA for the CDR3 is TGCGCCAGCAGCAAGACAGGGGGGCGTACTAATGAAAAACTGTTTTTT. Protein product: CASSKTGGRTNEKLFF.

On this clonotype: This could be a read error, since a much larger clone is one nucleotide away. The chain joins TRBV6-1 to TRBJ1-1; 10 bases fit TRBD1. Germline CDR1 reads MNHNS; CDR2 reads SASEGT. There are 15 residues in the CDR3. The trim removed 4 bases at V and 3 bases at J, leaving 5 bases unmatched. The CDR3 is CASSGQGQGYTEAFF. Written as DNA, the CDR3 is TGTGCCAGCAGTGGCCAGGGACAGGGGTACACTGAAGCTTTCTTT.

This clonotype was counted only a few times. A read error is possible here, since a much larger clone lies one base away. The rearrangement links TRBV7-9 to TRBJ1-1; D is ambiguous. CDR1 and CDR2 from the germline V gene are SEHNR and FQNEAQ (reference sequence). The CDR3 runs to 13 residues. Between the trimmed V and J ends, which lost 7 bases and 0 bases, there was a span of 9 bases. CDR3 bases: TGTGCCAGCACCCTCGGCGTGAACACTGAAGCTTTCTTT. It encodes CASTLGVNTEAFF.

Many counts were recorded for this clonotype. The CDR3 is CASSLAQDNEQFF. For the CDR3, the DNA is TGTGCCAGCAGCTTAGCACAGGACAATGAGCAGTTCTTC. This sequence joins TRBV13 and TRBJ2-1, with D perhaps TRBD1 (5 bases). V lost 1 base and J lost 5, with 6 bases in between. Germline CDR1 PRHDT, CDR2 FYEKMQ (reference sequence). CDR3 length: 13 residues.

The chain uses TRBV10-3 and TRBJ1-4; D unresolved. The CDR3 has 15 residues. Germline CDR1 reads ENHRY; CDR2 reads SYGVKD. V lost 3 bases, J lost 4 bases, and 12 bases lay in between. CDR3 DNA sequence: TGTGCCATCAGTGACACATCGCTCGATAATGAAAAACTGTTTTTT. This encodes CAISDTSLDNEKLFF.

This clonotype was observed at least ten times. This chain joins TRBV20-1 and TRBJ2-3; TRBD1 agrees at 8 bases. V gave up 6 bases and J gave up 4 bases; unmatched junction bases: 9. The CDR3 loop spans 14 amino acids. Germline loops: CDR1 DFQATT, CDR2 SNEGSKA (reference sequence). The CDR3 bases are TGCAGTGCGGGGGGCAGGGGGCAATCAGATACGCAGTATTTT. Its translation: CSAGGRGQSDTQYF.

The rearrangement links TRBV29-1 to TRBJ2-1, with D possibly being TRBD2 (6 bases). V shed 1 base and J shed 4 bases, with 11 bases lying between them. CDR1 SQVTM and CDR2 ANQGSEA come from the germline V gene. The CDR3 is 14 amino acids. CDR3 sequence reads: CSVEVLASYNEQFF. CDR3 DNA: TGCAGCGTTGAAGTGCTAGCGAGTTACAATGAGCAGTTCTTC.

The chain employs TRBV6-1 and TRBJ1-2, with 7 nucleotides matching TRBD1. Germline CDR1 reads MNHNS; CDR2 reads SASEGT. V trimming: 7 bases; J trimming: 7 bases; junction bases outside the gene matches: 24. There are 18 residues in the CDR3. CDR3 DNA sequence: TGTGCCAGCACTCAAGCAATAGGGGGGGGACAGCTGAATCGTGGCTACACCTTC. This codes for CASTQAIGGGQLNRGYTF.

In its sample, this clonotype was seen many times. The chain is built from TRBV12-3 or TRBV12-4 and TRBJ2-7; maybe TRBD2 (5 bases). The CDR3 totals 13 residues. The V end lost 5 bases, the J end lost 5 bases, and 13 bases lay between the germline ends. CDR3 coding DNA: TGTGCCAGCAGTCTTTGGACTCGGGACGAGCAGTACTTC. Translated: CASSLWTRDEQYF.

This clonotype was recorded many times. V and J are TRBV5-1 and TRBJ1-4; D is undetermined. Trimming left V 7 bases short and J 8 bases short, with 18 bases between. The CDR3 runs 14 residues. Looked up from germline, CDR1 is SGHRS and CDR2 is YFSETQ. The CDR3 DNA sequence: TGCGCCAGCCGCTCTCAGACCTTTGGCGAAAAACTGTTTTTT. Translating gives CASRSQTFGEKLFF.

This clonotype was found many times. J is TRBJ2-2 and V is TRBV4-3, with TRBD1 matching over 9 bases. The V gene end was trimmed by 0 bases and the J gene end by 5 bases; junction bases not matched to a gene: 1. CDR3 length: 15 amino acids. Per the germline V gene, CDR1 is LGHNA and CDR2 is YSLEER. CDR3 sequence reads: CASSQEQGATGELFF. The CDR3 DNA sequence: TGCGCCAGCAGCCAAGAACAGGGGGCGACCGGGGAGCTGTTTTTT.

This clonotype appeared many times. This rearrangement joins TRBV27 to TRBJ2-6; unclear D gene. The V end lost 5 bases, the J end lost 0 bases, and 11 bases lay between the germline ends. The CDR3 length is 16 residues. Germline loops: CDR1 MNHEY, CDR2 SMNVEV (reference sequence). CDR3 nucleotide sequence: TGTGCCAGCAGTAGACACTCCCTCTCTGGGGCCAACGTCCTGACTTTC. Its protein product is CASSRHSLSGANVLTF.

The chain combines TRBV5-1 with TRBJ2-1, with 8 bases fitting TRBD2. The length of the CDR3 is 13 residues. J was trimmed by 13 bases and V by 3 bases; bases with no gene match: 9. Germline-derived CDR1 and CDR2 are SGHRS and YFSETQ. The CDR3 protein is CASSSRSGGGQFF. CDR3 coding DNA: TGCGCCAGCAGCTCCAGAAGCGGGGGAGGACAGTTCTTC.

A few counts support this clonotype. V gene TRBV28 combines with J gene TRBJ1-1; 8 nucleotides line up with TRBD1. Germline V CDR1 and CDR2: MDHEN, SYDVKM. V lost 9 bases to trimming and J lost 1 base; unmatched junction nucleotides: 7. This CDR3 region has 14 residues. For the CDR3, the DNA is TGTGCCAGTCATTCCGGGACAGGGAACACTGAAGCTTTCTTT. Protein product: CASHSGTGNTEAFF.

CDR3: CASSLDTKQPQHF. The DNA of the CDR3 is TGTGCCAGCAGTTTAGACACGAAGCAGCCCCAGCATTTT. This rearrangement joins TRBV27 to TRBJ1-5; D is ambiguous. CDR1 and CDR2 from the germline V gene are MNHEY and SMNVEV (reference sequence). This CDR3 has 13 amino acids. V lost 2 bases, J lost 7 bases, and 9 bases lay in between.

The chain links TRBV19 to TRBJ1-5; 9 nucleotides line up with TRBD1. Germline CDR1 and CDR2: LNHDA and SQIVND (reference sequence). CDR3 length equals 15 residues. The V gene end was trimmed by 5 bases and the J gene end by 2 bases; junction bases not matched to a gene: 4. The CDR3, as DNA: TGTGCCAGTAGTGGGGGACAGGGCGGCAATCAGCCCCAGCATTTT. Translated, it gives CASSGGQGGNQPQHF.